Sequencing of this TCR beta chain was carried out in a study of T cells in Graves' hyperthyroidism and ophthalmopathy. Study at large: Peripheral blood was taken when the disease was first diagnosed, before any treatment began.

The CDR3 sequence is 19 residues long. CDR1 and CDR2 (germline): SGHNT, YYREEE (reference sequence). V lost 4 bases and J lost 7; bases outside the gene matches: 19. This clonotype has at least ten counts. RNA transcripts gave rise to amplified TCR beta CDR3 regions. HTBI primers were used for first-round RT-PCR of the TCR CDR3. MiXCR was run by TCRdb on the multiplex PCR reads, yielding one entry per CDR3 protein. Of around 190,000 distinct CDR3 sequences listed, 17% are singletons. The TCR was taken from a woman between 45 and 65 years old with Graves' hyperthyroidism. This rearrangement joins TRBV5-4 to TRBJ2-1; 11 bases are shared with TRBD1. Sequenced: blood. The CDR3, as DNA: TGTGCCAGCAGCACCGGACAGGGGGCATATGGGACTAGGCCGAATGAGCAGTTCTTC. This codes for CASSTGQGAYGTRPNEQFF.